Below are 7 T cell receptor beta chains sequenced from a single sample in a study of CD8 T cells in ankylosing spondylitis. Study-wide findings and caveats: What seemed typical of ankylosing spondylitis blood was a TCR beta motif built from about 8 highly homologous variants.

These receptors are not linked to any known antigen. TCRdb independently ran MiXCR on the 5' RACE reads; one entry per CDR3 protein. The sample lists 400,000 to 450,000 distinct CDR3 sequences, 17% occurring once. Sequencing used blood, either unsorted or a sorted T cell fraction (not recorded which). These receptors were taken from a male donor with ankylosing spondylitis.

The rearrangement uses TRBV28 and TRBJ2-5, with 10 bases lining up with TRBD1. V lost 6 bases, J lost 1 base, and 5 bases stayed unmatched. The CDR3 sequence is 15 residues long. Germline values: CDR1 MDHEN, CDR2 SYDVKM. CDR3 residues: CASSPGTGAQETQYF. CDR3 bases: TGTGCCAGCAGCCCCGGGACAGGGGCCCAAGAGACCCAGTACTTC.

The chain joins TRBV6-5 to TRBJ2-1; no clear D gene. This CDR3 contains 12 residues. The germline gives CDR1 MNHEY, CDR2 SVGAGI. V was shortened by 8 bases and J by 14 bases, with 19 bases between the two germline ends. This chain's CDR3 is CASRRGLGREFF. CDR3 nucleotides: TGTGCCAGCCGGCGTGGGCTCGGCCGCGAGTTCTTC.

This clonotype was detected a few times. The V gene is TRBV30, the J gene TRBJ1-1; TRBD1 is a possible D gene (5 bases). V was clipped by 0 bases and J by 1 base, with 9 bases between them. Germline values: CDR1 GTSNPN, CDR2 SVGIG (reference sequence). This CDR3 is 14 amino acids long. The CDR3 protein is CAWSVFGGNTEAFF. The CDR3 DNA follows: TGTGCCTGGAGTGTATTTGGGGGGAACACTGAAGCTTTCTTT.

In this sample, this clonotype turned up many times. The chain is built from TRBV20-1 and TRBJ1-2, with D unresolved. Trimming pared 6 bases from V and 6 bases from J, leaving 17 bases between. CDR1 and CDR2 (germline): DFQATT, SNEGSKA (reference sequence). CDR3 length: 13 residues. The CDR3 protein is CSAPSWDRDGYTF. The CDR3 bases are TGCAGTGCACCCTCGTGGGATCGCGATGGCTACACCTTC.

The chain has TRBV6-1 and TRBJ2-7, with 9 bases identical to TRBD2. The CDR3 loop spans 14 amino acids. Germline loops: CDR1 MNHNS, CDR2 SASEGT. Unmatched junction bases numbered 5, after V lost 6 bases and J lost 2 bases. The CDR3 sequence is CASRNLAGPYEQYF. CDR3 bases: TGTGCCAGCAGGAACCTAGCGGGACCCTACGAGCAGTACTTC.

A few counts support this clonotype. The genes are TRBV7-2 and TRBJ1-2; tentatively, D is TRBD1 (5 bases). Germline assignment: CDR1 SGHTA and CDR2 FQGNSA. The CDR3 is 13 residues long. Trimming took 5 bases from V and 0 from J, leaving 7 bases between them. The DNA of the CDR3 is TGTGCCAGCAGCGGGGCCTCTAACTATGGCTACACCTTC. Translated: CASSGASNYGYTF.

A few counts support this clonotype. The V call is TRBV5-1, the J call TRBJ1-1; TRBD1 might be the D (5 bases). Germline-derived CDR1 and CDR2 are SGHRS and YFSETQ. The ends were cut back, 3 bases at V and 11 bases at J, with 11 bases in the middle. The CDR3 has 11 residues. The CDR3 DNA sequence: TGCGCCAGCAGCTCGAACAGGAGGGCTTTCTTT. This encodes CASSSNRRAFF.